This TCR beta chain emerged from a study of T cell responses to AZD1222 COVID-19 vaccine. TCRdb's table, derived via immunoSEQ multiplex PCR, lists solely in-frame clones and lacks some. Counted here are 110,000 or so clones, roughly 90% occurring once; the ten biggest clones make up 6% to 8.5%. The CDR3 is 17 amino acids. Trimming took 3 bases from V and 2 from J; bases not matched to a gene: 9. CDR1 and CDR2 (germline): MDHEN, SYDVKM. The sequence was collected from an adult who received the AZD1222 COVID-19 vaccine. This sequence joins TRBV28 and TRBJ1-2, with 10 bases that match TRBD1. The sequenced sample was peripheral blood, obtained 28 days after the second AZD1222 dose. DNA of the CDR3: TGTGCCAGCAGTTTTTCGACAGGGGGCTCCCTAAACTATGGCTACACCTTC. Amino acid sequence: CASSFSTGGSLNYGYTF.